This T cell receptor (beta chain) was captured by sequencing in a study of Graves' ophthalmopathy and Graves' hyperthyroidism. The TCR beta CDR3 regions underwent amplification from RNA transcripts. The first-round RT-PCR employed HTBI primers together with the Qiagen OneStep RT-PCR kit. A multiplex PCR was then performed as the second round. MiXCR was run by TCRdb on the multiplex PCR reads, yielding one entry per CDR3 protein. The repertoire holds 740,000 or so distinct CDR3 sequences, with 40% as singletons. The V and J ends lost 0 bases and 0 bases respectively, with 5 bases between them. Looked up from germline, CDR1 is LNHNV and CDR2 is YYDKDF (reference sequence). The CDR3 runs 15 residues. Of note for this clonotype: Its antigen is currently unknown.

Broader study findings: Blood repertoires reportedly contained most expanded thyroid clonotypes above 0.001 frequency.

The chain employs TRBV15 and TRBJ1-4; D gene uncertain. The sequenced sample consisted of peripheral blood. The TCR sequence derives from an adult man with Graves' ophthalmopathy. The CDR3 reads CATSRETTTNEKLFF. As DNA, the CDR3 is TGTGCCACCAGCAGAGAGACTACAACTAATGAAAAACTGTTTTTT.